This T cell receptor (beta chain) was sequenced for a study of cytomegalovirus exposure and HLA in healthy donors. Sequenced by immunoSEQ multiplex PCR; TCRdb stores in-frame clones only, minus some. The sample records 150,000 to 200,000 clones, approximately 96% being singletons. To note about this clone: Its antigen remains unknown.

Study-level findings and limits: In vitro data verified a few CMV-associated chains as specific for CMV antigens.

Unmatched junction bases numbered 4, after V lost 4 bases and J lost 2 bases. CDR3 length: 15 residues. Germline assignment: CDR1 SGHRS and CDR2 YFSETQ. The sequencing input was PBMCs. The receptor's source is a woman aged 18-29 years in good health and CMV-seronegative. The gene calls are TRBV5-1 and TRBJ2-2; 8 positions match TRBD1. CDR3 sequence (DNA): TGCGCCAGCAGCGTACAGGGGGTAAACACCGGGGAGCTGTTTTTT. It encodes CASSVQGVNTGELFF.